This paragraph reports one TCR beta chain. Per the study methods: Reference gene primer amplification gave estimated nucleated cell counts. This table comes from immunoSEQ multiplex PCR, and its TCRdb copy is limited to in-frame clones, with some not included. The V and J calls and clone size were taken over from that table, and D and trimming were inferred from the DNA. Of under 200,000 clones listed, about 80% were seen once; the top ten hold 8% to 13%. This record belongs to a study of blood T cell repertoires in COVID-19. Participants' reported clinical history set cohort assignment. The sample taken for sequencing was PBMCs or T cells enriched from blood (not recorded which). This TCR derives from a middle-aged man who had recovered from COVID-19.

The CDR3 nucleotides read TGTGCCAGCAGCTTGAGGGCAGGGGGATTCCCTAATGAAAAACTGTTTTTT. Translating it yields CASSLRAGGFPNEKLFF. The chain recombines TRBV5-6 with TRBJ1-4, with 7 bases fitting TRBD1. The CDR3 length is 17 residues. Looked up from germline, CDR1 is SGHDT and CDR2 is YYEEEE. J was trimmed by 3 bases and V by 1 base; bases with no gene match: 9.